The TCR beta chain described here comes from a study of CD8+CD57+ T cells in acquired aplastic anemia. Overall study: Sorted CD4+ and CD8+ cells gave a mean 3.2 ug DNA, range about 0.19 to 27.4 ug.

This clonotype came up many times. It was genomic DNA that served as the template for profiling TCR beta VDJ and CDR3. TCRdb processed the reads anew with MiXCR; each CDR3 protein has one entry. The sample includes approximately 180,000 distinct CDR3 sequences, 47% of them seen just once. All sequencing subjects had displayed CD8+CD57+ cell expansion on flow cytometry. Germline V lookup: CDR1 SGHDN, CDR2 FVKESK. V gave up 3 bases and J gave up 6 bases, with 8 bases separating them. The CDR3 loop spans 12 amino acids. The clonotype originates from a human donor with aplastic anemia. V is TRBV14 and J is TRBJ1-1; D ambiguous. The sequencing input was sorted CD4+, CD8+, or CD8+CD57+ T cells (not recorded which) from PBMCs. Here the CDR3 DNA reads TGTGCCAGCAGCCACTACCCTCCTGAAGCTTTCTTT. Translating it yields CASSHYPPEAFF.